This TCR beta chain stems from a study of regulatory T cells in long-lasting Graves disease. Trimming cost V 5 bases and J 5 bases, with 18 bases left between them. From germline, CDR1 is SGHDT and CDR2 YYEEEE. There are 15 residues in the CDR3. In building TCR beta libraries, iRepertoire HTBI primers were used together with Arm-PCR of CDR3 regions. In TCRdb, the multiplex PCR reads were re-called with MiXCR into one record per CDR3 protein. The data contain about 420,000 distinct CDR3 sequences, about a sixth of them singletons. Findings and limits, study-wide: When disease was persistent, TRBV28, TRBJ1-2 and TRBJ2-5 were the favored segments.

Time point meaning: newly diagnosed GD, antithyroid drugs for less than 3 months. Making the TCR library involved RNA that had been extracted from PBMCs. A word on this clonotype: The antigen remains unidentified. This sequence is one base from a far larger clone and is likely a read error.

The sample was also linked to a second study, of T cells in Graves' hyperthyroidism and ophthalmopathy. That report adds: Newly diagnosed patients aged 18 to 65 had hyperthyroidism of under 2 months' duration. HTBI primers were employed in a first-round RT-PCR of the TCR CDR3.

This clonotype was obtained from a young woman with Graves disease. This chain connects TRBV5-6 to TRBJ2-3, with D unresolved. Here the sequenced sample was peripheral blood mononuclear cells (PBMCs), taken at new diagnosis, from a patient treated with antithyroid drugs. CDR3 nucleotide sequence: TGTGCCAGCAGTTACCTCTATTCCTCCATAGATACGCAGTATTTT. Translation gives CASSYLYSSIDTQYF.